These T cell receptor beta chains were read from a single sample in a study of T cell responses to AZD1222 COVID-19 vaccine. Data came from immunoSEQ multiplex PCR; TCRdb stores just in-frame clones and leaves some out. Of fewer than 200,000 clones in the sample, 88% were seen once. Sequencing was performed on peripheral blood, taken on day 0 of AZD1222 vaccination. These receptor sequences come from an adult in good health. Both conserved end residues are part of each CDR3. The order of the fields is V gene, J gene, CDR3 protein.

V gene: TRBV15; J gene: TRBJ2-2; CDR3 protein: CATSRDLATGELFF
V gene: TRBV29-1; J gene: TRBJ1-5; CDR3 protein: CSVMGSGSNQPQHF
V gene: TRBV4-1; J gene: TRBJ1-2; CDR3 protein: CASSLPGDYGYTF
V gene: TRBV10-3; J gene: TRBJ1-6; CDR3 protein: CAIGDFDSPLHF
V gene: TRBV5-1; J gene: TRBJ2-7; CDR3 protein: CASSSDRGTYEQYF
V gene: TRBV30; J gene: TRBJ1-6; CDR3 protein: CAWKTGAGGPLHF
V gene: TRBV28; J gene: TRBJ1-2; CDR3 protein: CASSLPPGARGGYTF
V gene: TRBV6-4; J gene: TRBJ2-1; CDR3 protein: CASSEQGSSYNEQFF
V gene: TRBV7-3; J gene: TRBJ2-1; CDR3 protein: CASSSGTSIYNEQFF
V gene: TRBV12-3/TRBV12-4; J gene: TRBJ2-3; CDR3 protein: CASSREYEDTQYF
V gene: TRBV28; J gene: TRBJ1-5; CDR3 protein: CASSLMSRQPQHF
V gene: TRBV3-1/TRBV3-2; J gene: TRBJ2-3; CDR3 protein: CASSQETILTSGEGDTQYF
V gene: TRBV10-1; J gene: TRBJ2-7; CDR3 protein: CASSAGLGDEQYF
V gene: TRBV10-3; J gene: TRBJ2-5; CDR3 protein: CAILRELQETQYF
V gene: TRBV6-5; J gene: TRBJ1-5; CDR3 protein: CASRNRGNGPQHF